The T cell receptor beta chain described here comes from a study of identical twins. Findings and caveats of the study: Among beta out-of-frame sequences, excess sharing between twins appeared weaker. Models underestimated TCR alpha sharing (out-of-frame) in monozygotic twins.

The CDR3 is made up of 16 amino acids. Germline V lookup: CDR1 DFQATT, CDR2 SNEGSKA (reference sequence). Trimming cost V 6 bases and J 1 base, with 21 bases left between them. This clonotype was seen at least ten times. What it recognizes is unknown. With template switching, a universal primer site was added, and the cDNA carried unique molecular identifiers. TCRdb analysed the 5' RACE reads with MiXCR anew, one entry per CDR3 protein. The sample holds some 900,000 distinct CDR3 sequences; roughly an eighth are singletons and the top ten take 1.5% to 2%. These same records also appear under a second study, on yellow fever vaccine responses in identical twins.

The sequence derives from a woman aged 18 to 35 in good health. The sequenced sample was PBMCs. The chain couples TRBV20-1 to TRBJ1-1, with D possibly matching TRBD1 (5 bases). This CDR3 reads CSATPTTAGQNTEAFF. CDR3 DNA sequence: TGCAGTGCGACACCCACCACCGCGGGGCAGAACACTGAAGCTTTCTTT.